This TCR beta chain was obtained from a study of T cell repertoires in cytomegalovirus infection. The overall study: Public TCR beta signatures marked donors with CMV infection and the matching HLA. Study-level results: HLA-C-restricted CMV-specific TCR beta clonotypes prevailed in the ex vivo response. Carriers of CMV and the relevant HLA type were discriminated by public TCR beta frequency.

TCRdb re-derived calls from the reads in MiXCR, one entry per CDR3 protein. In the table there are 310,000 or so distinct CDR3 sequences, 9.6% of which are singletons. The V gene lost 6 bases and the J gene lost 3 bases, with 14 bases spanning the gap. CDR1 is SGHNT, CDR2 YENEEA, per germline. The CDR3 is 15 amino acids. This clonotype has a count of ten or more. Its antigen is still unknown. Input material: PBMCs. The J gene is TRBJ2-2, the V gene TRBV11-3; tentative D call: TRBD1 (6 bases). This clonotype was sampled from a human donor in good health (CMV status not recorded). Some clones in this sample may be carry-over from other donors' samples. The CDR3 DNA reads as TGTGCCAGCAGTCCCGGACAGAAGCACACCGGGGAGCTGTTTTTT. Its protein product is CASSPGQKHTGELFF.